This T cell receptor beta chain was sequenced during a study of T cells after yellow fever vaccination. Whole-study results and caveats: Booster sampling recovered most clones from primary vaccination (under 98% CD4, just over 85% CD8). Within FACS-sorted repertoires, abundant clonotypes contaminating from the bulk population could be present. CD4 and CD8 compartments shared a small share of clonotypes.

Template switching by 5'RACE produced TCR cDNA, adding a universal primer site and UMIs. Via MiXCR, TCRdb re-called the 5' RACE reads, giving one row per CDR3 protein. The repertoire includes a few hundred thousand distinct CDR3 sequences, about 3% of them detected once, and under 3.5% sits in the top ten. The germline V and J ends were trimmed by 4 bases and 6 bases, with 9 bases remaining between them. The CDR3 has 12 residues. Germline lookup yields CDR1 DFQATT and CDR2 SNEGSKA (reference sequence). This clonotype was found a few times. Its specificity is unknown. The chain combines TRBV20-1 with TRBJ1-4; tentatively, D is TRBD1 (6 bases). The TCR sequence derives from a man between 18 and 35 years old who received the YFV17D yellow fever vaccine. Specimen: CD4+ T cells sorted from PBMCs, collected 10 days after the yellow fever booster vaccination. CDR3 DNA: TGCAGTGCTAATTCAGGGGATGAAAAACTGTTTTTT. Its protein is CSANSGDEKLFF.